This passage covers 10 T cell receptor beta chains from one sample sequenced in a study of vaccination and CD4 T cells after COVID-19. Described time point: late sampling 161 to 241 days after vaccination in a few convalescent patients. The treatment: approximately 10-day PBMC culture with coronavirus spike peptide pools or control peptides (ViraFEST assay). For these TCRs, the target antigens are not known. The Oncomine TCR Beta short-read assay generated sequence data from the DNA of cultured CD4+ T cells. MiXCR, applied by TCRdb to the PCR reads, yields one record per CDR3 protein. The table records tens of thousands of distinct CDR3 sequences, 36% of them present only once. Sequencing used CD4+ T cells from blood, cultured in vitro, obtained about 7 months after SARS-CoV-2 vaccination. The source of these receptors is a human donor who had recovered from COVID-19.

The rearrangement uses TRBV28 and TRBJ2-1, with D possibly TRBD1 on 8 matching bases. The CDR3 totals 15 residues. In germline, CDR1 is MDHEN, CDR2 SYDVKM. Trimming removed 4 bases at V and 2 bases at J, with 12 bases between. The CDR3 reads CASSSTGGAYNEQFF. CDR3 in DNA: TGTGCCAGCAGTTCTACAGGGGGGGCCTACAATGAGCAGTTCTTC.

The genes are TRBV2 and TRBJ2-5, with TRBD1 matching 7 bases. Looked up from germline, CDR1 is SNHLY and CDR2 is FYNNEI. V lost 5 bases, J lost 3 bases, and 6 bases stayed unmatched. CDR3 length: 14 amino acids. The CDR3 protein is CASSSGTAEETQYF. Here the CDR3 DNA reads TGTGCCAGCAGTTCCGGGACAGCAGAAGAGACCCAGTACTTC.

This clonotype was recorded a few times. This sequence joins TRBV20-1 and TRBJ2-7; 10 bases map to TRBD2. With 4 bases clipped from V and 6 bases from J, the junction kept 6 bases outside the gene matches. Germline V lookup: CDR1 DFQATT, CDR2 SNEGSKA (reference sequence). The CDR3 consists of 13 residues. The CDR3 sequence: CSATSGSFGEQYF. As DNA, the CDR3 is TGCAGTGCTACTAGCGGGAGTTTCGGCGAGCAGTACTTC.

The CDR3 spells CASSLGRGGNTGELFF. The DNA of the CDR3 is TGTGCCAGCAGCCTGGGGCGGGGCGGGAACACCGGGGAGCTGTTTTTT. V usage is TRBV28 and J usage is TRBJ2-2, with D maybe TRBD2 (6 bases). The CDR3 spans 16 residues. The germline gives CDR1 MDHEN, CDR2 SYDVKM. The V gene lost 6 bases and the J gene lost 1 base, with 15 bases spanning the gap. The entire variable domain, with the rest obtained from reference TRBV28 and TRBJ2-2, is as follows: DVKVTQSSRYLVKRTGEKVFLECVQDMDHENMFWYRQDPGLGLRLIYFSYDVKMKEKGDIPEGYSVSREKKERFSLILESASTNQTSMYLCASSLGRGGNTGELFFGEGSRLTVL.

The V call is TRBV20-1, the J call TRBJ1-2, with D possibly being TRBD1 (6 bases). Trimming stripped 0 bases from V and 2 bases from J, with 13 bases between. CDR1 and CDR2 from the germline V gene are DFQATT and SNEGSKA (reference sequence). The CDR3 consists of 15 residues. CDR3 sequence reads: CSARDSNRANYGYTF. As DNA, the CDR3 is TGCAGTGCTAGAGATTCGAACAGGGCGAACTATGGCTACACCTTC.

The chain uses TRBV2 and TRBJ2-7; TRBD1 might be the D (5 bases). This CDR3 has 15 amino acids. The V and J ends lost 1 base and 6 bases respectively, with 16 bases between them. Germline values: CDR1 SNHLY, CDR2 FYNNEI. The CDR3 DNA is TGTGCCAGCAGTGAAGAGGCAGGGCTTGACGCCGAGCAGTACTTC. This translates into CASSEEAGLDAEQYF.

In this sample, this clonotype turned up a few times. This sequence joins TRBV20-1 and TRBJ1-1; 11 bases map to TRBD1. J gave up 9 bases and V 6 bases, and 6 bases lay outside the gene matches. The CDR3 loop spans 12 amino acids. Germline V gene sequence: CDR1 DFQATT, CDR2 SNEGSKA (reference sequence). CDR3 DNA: TGCAGTGCAGACGGGACAGGGGGGCAAGCTTTCTTT. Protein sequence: CSADGTGGQAFF.

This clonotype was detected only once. CDR3 nucleotides: TGTGCCAGCAGTTTCTACAGTGCTGAAGCTTTCTTT. Residues: CASSFYSAEAFF. The chain uses TRBV6-2 or TRBV6-3 and TRBJ1-1, with unresolved D. Germline V gene sequence: CDR1 MNHEY, CDR2 SVGEGT. V lost 4 bases, J lost 6 bases, and 9 bases lay in between. The CDR3 sequence is 12 residues long.

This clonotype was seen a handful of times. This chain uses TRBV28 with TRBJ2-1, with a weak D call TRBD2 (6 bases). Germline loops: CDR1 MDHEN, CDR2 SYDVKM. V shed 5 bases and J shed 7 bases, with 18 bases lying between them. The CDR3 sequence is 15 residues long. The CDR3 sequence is CASSTPAGGTNEQFF. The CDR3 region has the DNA TGTGCCAGCAGTACCCCAGCGGGTGGTACAAATGAGCAGTTCTTC.

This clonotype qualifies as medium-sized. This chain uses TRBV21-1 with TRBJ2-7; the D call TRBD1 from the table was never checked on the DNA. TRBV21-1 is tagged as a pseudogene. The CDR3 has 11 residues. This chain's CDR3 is CASSKQGEQYF. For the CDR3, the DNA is TGTGCCAGCAGCAAACAGGGCGAGCAGTACTTC.